The clone carrying this T cell receptor (beta chain) showed up many times. Its antigen is unknown. Ages of hyperthyroidism patients ran from 18 to 65, and their diagnoses were new, under 2 months' duration. Excluded: other autoimmune disease, uncontrolled infection, pregnancy or lactation. This sample stems from a study of Graves' ophthalmopathy and Graves' hyperthyroidism. The overall study: If no ophthalmopathy appeared within 18 months of follow-up, hyperthyroidism was termed stable. Broader study findings: Among expanded thyroid clonotypes above 0.001 frequency, most also occurred in blood.

Trimming shortened V by 4 bases and J by 0 bases, and 13 bases separated the two germline ends. Looked up from germline, CDR1 is SGHVS and CDR2 is FNYEAQ. This CDR3 region has 16 residues. As the template, RNA transcripts were used to amplify TCR beta CDR3 regions. RT-PCR in the first round used HTBI primers; a second-round multiplex PCR followed. TCRdb ran MiXCR on the multiplex PCR reads and lists one entry per CDR3 protein. Here the sample spans around 1.1 million distinct CDR3 sequences, roughly 35% being singletons. The TCR sequence derives from an adult man with Graves' hyperthyroidism. The V and J genes are TRBV7-6 and TRBJ1-5; D unclear. The sample consisted of peripheral blood or thyroid tissue (not recorded which). The CDR3 nucleotides are TGTGCCAGCAGCTACGGACTAATGAATAGCAATCAGCCCCAGCATTTT. The encoded protein is CASSYGLMNSNQPQHF. The full variable domain, with the rest looked up from reference TRBV7-6 and TRBJ1-5, is GAGVSQSPRYKVTKRGQDVALRCDPISGHVSLYWYRQALGQGPEFLTYFNYEAQQDKSGLPNDRFSAERPEGSISTLTIQRTEQRDSAMYRCASSYGLMNSNQPQHFGDGTRLSIL.